The present T cell receptor beta chain was sequenced within a study of OX40 agonist ivuxolimab in advanced cancers. The data were produced by immunoSEQ multiplex PCR, yet TCRdb's version contains in-frame clones alone and is incomplete. The table lists about 86,000 clones, roughly nine tenths of them singletons. The source material was CD4+ or CD8+ T cells sorted from blood, sampled in a trial of the OX40 agonist ivuxolimab. The TCR sequence derives from an adult with an advanced solid tumor such as melanoma, head and neck, liver or kidney cancer.

The CDR3 nucleotides read TGTGCCAGCTCACCACCAGTCGGGGAGCTGTTTTTT. Its translation: CASSPPVGELFF. The chain uses TRBV18 and TRBJ2-2; D is unresolved. Germline CDR1 KGHSH, CDR2 LQKENI. V lost 0 bases and J lost 7, with 3 bases in between. The CDR3 has 12 residues.